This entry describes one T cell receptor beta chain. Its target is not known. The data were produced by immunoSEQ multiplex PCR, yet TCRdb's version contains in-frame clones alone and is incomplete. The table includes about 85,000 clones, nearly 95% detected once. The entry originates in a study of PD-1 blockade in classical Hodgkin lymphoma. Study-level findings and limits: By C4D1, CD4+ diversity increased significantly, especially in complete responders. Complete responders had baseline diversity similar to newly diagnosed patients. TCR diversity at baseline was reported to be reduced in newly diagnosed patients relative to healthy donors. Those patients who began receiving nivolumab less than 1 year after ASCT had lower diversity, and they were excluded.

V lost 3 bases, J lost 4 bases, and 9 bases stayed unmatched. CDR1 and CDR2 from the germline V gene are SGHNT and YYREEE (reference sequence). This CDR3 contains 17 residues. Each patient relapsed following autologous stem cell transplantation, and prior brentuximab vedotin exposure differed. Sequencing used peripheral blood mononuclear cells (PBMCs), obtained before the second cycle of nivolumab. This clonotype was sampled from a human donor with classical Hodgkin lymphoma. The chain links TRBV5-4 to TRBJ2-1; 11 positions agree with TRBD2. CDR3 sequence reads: CASSSRGRTSGYNEQFF. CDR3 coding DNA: TGTGCCAGCAGCTCCAGGGGGAGGACTAGCGGGTACAATGAGCAGTTCTTC.